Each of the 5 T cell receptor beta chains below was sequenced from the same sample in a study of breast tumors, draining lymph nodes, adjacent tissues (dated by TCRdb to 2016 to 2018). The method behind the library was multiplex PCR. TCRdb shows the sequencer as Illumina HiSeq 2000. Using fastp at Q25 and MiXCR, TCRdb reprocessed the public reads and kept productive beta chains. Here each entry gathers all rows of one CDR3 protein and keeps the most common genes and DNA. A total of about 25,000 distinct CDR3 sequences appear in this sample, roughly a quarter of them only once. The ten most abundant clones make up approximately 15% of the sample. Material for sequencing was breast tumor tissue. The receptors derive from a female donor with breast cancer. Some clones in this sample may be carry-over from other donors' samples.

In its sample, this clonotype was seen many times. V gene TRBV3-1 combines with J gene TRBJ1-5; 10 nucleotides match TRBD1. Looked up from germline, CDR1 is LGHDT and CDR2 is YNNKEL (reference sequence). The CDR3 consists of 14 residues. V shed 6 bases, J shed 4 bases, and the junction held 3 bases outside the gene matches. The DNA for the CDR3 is TGTGCCAGCAGGGGGACAGGGGAAAATCAGCCCCAGCATTTT. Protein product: CASRGTGENQPQHF. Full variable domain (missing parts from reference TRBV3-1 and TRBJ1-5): DTAVSQTPKYLVTQMGNDKSIKCEQNLGHDTMYWYKQDSKKFLKIMFSYNNKELIINETVPNRFSPKSPDKAHLNLHINSLELGDSAVYFCASRGTGENQPQHFGDGTRLSIL.

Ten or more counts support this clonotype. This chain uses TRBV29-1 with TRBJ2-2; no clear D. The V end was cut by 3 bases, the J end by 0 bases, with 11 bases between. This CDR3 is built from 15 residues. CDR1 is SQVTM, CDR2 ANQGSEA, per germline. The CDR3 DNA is TGCAGCGTTGAGTCGTGGGGATCGAACACCGGGGAGCTGTTTTTT. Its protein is CSVESWGSNTGELFF.

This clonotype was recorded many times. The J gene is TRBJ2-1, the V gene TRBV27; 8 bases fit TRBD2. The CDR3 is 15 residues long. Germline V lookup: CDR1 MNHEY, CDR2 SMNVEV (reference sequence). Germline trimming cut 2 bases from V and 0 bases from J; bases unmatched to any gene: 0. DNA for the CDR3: TGTGCCAGCAGTTTAGCGGGAGGCTCCTACAATGAGCAGTTCTTC. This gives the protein CASSLAGGSYNEQFF.

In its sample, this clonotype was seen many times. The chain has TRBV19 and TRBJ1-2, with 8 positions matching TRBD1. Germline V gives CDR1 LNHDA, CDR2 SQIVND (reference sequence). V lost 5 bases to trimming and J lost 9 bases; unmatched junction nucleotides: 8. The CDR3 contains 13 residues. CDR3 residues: CASSHGTGESYTF. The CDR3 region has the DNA TGTGCCAGTAGTCACGGGACAGGAGAGAGCTACACCTTC. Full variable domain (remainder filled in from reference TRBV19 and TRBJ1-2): DGGITQSPKYLFRKEGQNVTLSCEQNLNHDAMYWYRQDPGQGLRLIYYSQIVNDFQKGDIAEGYSVSREKKESFPLTVTSAQKNPTAFYLCASSHGTGESYTFGSGTRLTVV.

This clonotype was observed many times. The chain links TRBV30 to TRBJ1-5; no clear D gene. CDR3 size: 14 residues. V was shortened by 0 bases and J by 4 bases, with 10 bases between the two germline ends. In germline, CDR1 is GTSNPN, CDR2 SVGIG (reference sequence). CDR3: CAWSVGSGNQPQHF. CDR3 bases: TGTGCCTGGAGTGTGGGGTCGGGTAATCAGCCCCAGCATTTT.